This paragraph covers one T cell receptor beta chain sequence. The antigen is unknown. Profiling relied on immunoSEQ multiplex PCR, and the TCRdb table lists in-frame clones only, not all of them. The sample contains about 140,000 clones, over 65% of which appear only once. This sample was taken from a study of radiation and T cells in renal cell carcinoma. Findings of the study overall: Top tumor clonotypes rose in blood 2 weeks post-radiation, then contracted. No pretreatment tumor biopsies were available for baseline clonotypes.

Trimming removed 5 bases from V and 3 bases from J, with 6 bases in between. This CDR3 contains 11 residues. The V gene's germline CDR1 is SGHRS and CDR2 YFSETQ. Time point described: baseline pretreatment blood. Documented treatment: 15 Gy SBRT to primary tumor, nephrectomy 4 weeks later. After SBRT, blood was collected at 2 and 4 weeks, plus baseline. Clear cell pathology was present in this patient's renal cell carcinoma. Specimen: blood, collected from a patient whose treatment included radiotherapy and nephrectomy. This sequence was found in a woman aged 45-65 years with renal cell carcinoma. The chain has TRBV5-1 and TRBJ2-7; TRBD2 is a possible D gene (5 bases). CDR3 sequence: CASSEGYEQYF. CDR3 coding DNA: TGCGCCAGCAGTGAGGGCTACGAGCAGTACTTC.